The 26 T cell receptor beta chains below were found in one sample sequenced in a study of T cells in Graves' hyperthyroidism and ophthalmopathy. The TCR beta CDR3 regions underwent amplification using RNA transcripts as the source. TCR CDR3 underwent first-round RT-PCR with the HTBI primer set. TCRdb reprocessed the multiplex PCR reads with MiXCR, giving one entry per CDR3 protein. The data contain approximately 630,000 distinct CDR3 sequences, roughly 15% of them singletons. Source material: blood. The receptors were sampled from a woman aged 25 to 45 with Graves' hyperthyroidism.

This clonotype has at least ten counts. CDR3 nucleotide sequence: TGTGCCAGCAGCTTGGTAGCGGGAGGGACCTACAATGAGCAGTTCTTC. This encodes CASSLVAGGTYNEQFF. This chain connects TRBV7-2 to TRBJ2-1, with 11 nucleotides matching TRBD2. The V segment lost 3 bases and the J segment 2 bases; nucleotides outside the gene matches: 3. Per germline, CDR1 SGHTA and CDR2 FQGNSA. The length of the CDR3 is 16 residues.

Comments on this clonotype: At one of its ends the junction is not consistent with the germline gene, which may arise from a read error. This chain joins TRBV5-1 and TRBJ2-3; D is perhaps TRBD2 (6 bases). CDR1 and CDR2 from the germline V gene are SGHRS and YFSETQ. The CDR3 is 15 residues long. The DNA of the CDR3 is TGTGCCAGCGGGTCGGGGTTTTTTAGGGATGATACGCAGTATTTT. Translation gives CASGSGFFRDDTQYF.

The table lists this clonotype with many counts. CDR3 bases: TGTGCCAGCAGTACATCGTGGACAGATACGCAGTATTTT. Translating gives CASSTSWTDTQYF. V usage is TRBV6-1 and J usage is TRBJ2-3; no firm D call. V shed 5 bases and J shed 3 bases, with 9 bases lying between them. This CDR3 has 13 amino acids. Germline-derived CDR1 and CDR2 are MNHNS and SASEGT.

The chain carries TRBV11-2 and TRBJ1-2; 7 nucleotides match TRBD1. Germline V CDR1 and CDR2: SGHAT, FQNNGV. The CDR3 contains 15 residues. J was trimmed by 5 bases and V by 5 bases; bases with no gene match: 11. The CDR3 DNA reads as TGTGCCAGCAGCAACGACAGGGCGATTAAGTATGGCTACACCTTC. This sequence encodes CASSNDRAIKYGYTF.

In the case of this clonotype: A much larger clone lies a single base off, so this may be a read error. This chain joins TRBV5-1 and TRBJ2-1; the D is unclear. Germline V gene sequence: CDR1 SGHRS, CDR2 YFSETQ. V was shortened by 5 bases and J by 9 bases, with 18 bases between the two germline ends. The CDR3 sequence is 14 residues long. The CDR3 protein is CASSLRTVESEQFF. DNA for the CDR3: TGCGCCAGCAGTCTTCGTACAGTAGAGAGTGAGCAGTTCTTC.

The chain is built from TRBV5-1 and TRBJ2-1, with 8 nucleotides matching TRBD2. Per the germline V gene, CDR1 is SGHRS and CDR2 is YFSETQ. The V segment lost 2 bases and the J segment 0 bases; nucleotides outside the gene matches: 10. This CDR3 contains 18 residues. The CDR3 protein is CASSFGLAGTPSYNEQFF. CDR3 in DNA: TGCGCCAGCAGCTTCGGGCTAGCGGGTACCCCCTCCTACAATGAGCAGTTCTTC.

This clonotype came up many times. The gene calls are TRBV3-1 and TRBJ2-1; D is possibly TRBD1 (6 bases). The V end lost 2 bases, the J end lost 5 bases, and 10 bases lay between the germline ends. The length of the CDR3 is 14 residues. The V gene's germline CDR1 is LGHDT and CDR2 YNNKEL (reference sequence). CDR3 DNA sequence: TGTGCCAGCAGCCAATCGAACAGGGACAATGAGCAGTTCTTC. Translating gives CASSQSNRDNEQFF.

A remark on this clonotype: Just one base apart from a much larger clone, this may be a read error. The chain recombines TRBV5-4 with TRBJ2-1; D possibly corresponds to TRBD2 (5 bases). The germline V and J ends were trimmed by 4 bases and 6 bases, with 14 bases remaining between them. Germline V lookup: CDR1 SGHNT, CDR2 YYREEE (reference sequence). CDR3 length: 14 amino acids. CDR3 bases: TGTGCCAGCAGCCCCGGACTGGTCCTCAATGAGCAGTTCTTC. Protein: CASSPGLVLNEQFF.

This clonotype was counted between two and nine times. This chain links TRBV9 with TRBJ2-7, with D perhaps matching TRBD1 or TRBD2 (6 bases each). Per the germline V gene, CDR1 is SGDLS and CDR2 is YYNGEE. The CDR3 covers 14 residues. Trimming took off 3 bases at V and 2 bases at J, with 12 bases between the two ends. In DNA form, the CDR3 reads TGTGCCAGCAGCGCCGGGGGCGCGACCTACGAGCAGTACTTC. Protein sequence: CASSAGGATYEQYF.

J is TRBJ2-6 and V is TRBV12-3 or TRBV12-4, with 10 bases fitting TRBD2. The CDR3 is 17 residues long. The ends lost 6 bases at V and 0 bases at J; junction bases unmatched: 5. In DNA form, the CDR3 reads TGTGCCAGCAGACGGACTAGCGGTTCCTCTGGGGCCAACGTCCTGACTTTC. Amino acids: CASRRTSGSSGANVLTF.

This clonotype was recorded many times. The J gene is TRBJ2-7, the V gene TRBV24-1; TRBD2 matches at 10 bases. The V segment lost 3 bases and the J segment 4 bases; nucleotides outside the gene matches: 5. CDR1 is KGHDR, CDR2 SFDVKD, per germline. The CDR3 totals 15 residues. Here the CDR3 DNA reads TGTGCCACCAGTGATGCTAGCGGGAGTTGGTACGAGCAGTACTTC. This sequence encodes CATSDASGSWYEQYF.

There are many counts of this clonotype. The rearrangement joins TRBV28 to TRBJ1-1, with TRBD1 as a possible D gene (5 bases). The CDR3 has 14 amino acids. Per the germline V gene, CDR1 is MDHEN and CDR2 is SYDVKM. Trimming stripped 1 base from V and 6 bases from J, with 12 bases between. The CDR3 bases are TGTGCCAGCAGTTTATTAGCAGGGCAAGCTGAAGCTTTCTTT. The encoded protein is CASSLLAGQAEAFF.

CDR3 DNA sequence: TGTGCCAGCAGTTCCATTAGAGACCTGAACACTGAAGCTTTCTTT. Amino acid sequence: CASSSIRDLNTEAFF. V gene TRBV6-1 combines with J gene TRBJ1-1; D uncertain. CDR1 is MNHNS and CDR2 is SASEGT in the germline V gene. Trimming shortened V by 5 bases and J by 0 bases, and 13 bases separated the two germline ends. The CDR3 sequence is 15 residues long.

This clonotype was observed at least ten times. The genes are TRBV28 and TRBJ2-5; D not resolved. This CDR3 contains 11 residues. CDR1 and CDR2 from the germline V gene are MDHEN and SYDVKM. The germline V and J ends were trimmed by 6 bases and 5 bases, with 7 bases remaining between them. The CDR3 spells CASRDRETQYF. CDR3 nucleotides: TGTGCCAGCAGGGACCGGGAGACCCAGTACTTC.

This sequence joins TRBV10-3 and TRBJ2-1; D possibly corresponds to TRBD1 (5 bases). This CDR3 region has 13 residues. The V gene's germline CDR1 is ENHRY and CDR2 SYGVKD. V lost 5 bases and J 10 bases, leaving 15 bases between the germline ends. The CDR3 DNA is TGTGCCATCAGTCCCAGGGAAGAAGGGGAGCAGTTCTTC. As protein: CAISPREEGEQFF.

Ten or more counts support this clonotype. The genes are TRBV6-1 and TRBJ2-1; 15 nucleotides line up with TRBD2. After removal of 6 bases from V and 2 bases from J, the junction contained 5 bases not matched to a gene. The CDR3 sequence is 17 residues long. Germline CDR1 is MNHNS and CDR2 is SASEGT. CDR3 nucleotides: TGTGCCAGCAGCGGACTAGCGGGAGGGCGCGCCTACAATGAGCAGTTCTTC. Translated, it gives CASSGLAGGRAYNEQFF.

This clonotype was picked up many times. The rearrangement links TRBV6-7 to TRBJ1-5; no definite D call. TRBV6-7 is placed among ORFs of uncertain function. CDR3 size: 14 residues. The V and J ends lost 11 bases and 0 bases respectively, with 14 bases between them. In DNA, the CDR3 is TGTGCCTCGGGGTTGGGTGATAGCAATCAGCCCCAGCATTTT. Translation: CASGLGDSNQPQHF.

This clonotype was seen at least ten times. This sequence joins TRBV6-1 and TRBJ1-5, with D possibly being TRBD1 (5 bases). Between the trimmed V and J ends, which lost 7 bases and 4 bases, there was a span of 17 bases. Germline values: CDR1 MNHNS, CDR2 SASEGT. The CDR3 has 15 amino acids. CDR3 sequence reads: CASNGGVAGNQPQHF. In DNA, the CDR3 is TGTGCCAGCAATGGAGGGGTAGCGGGGAATCAGCCCCAGCATTTT.

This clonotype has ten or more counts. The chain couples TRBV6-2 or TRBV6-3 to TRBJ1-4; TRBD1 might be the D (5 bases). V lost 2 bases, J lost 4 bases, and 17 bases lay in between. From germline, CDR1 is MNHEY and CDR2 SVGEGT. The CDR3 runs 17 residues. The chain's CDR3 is CASSYAQPGRINEKLFF. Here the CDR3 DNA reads TGTGCCAGCAGTTACGCGCAACCGGGACGGATTAATGAAAAACTGTTTTTT.

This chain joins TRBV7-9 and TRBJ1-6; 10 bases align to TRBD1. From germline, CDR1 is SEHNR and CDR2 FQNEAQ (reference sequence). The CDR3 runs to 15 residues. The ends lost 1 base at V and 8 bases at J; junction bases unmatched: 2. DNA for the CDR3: TGTGCCAGCAGCTTAGGGGGACAGGGGTATTCACCCCTCCACTTT. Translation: CASSLGGQGYSPLHF.

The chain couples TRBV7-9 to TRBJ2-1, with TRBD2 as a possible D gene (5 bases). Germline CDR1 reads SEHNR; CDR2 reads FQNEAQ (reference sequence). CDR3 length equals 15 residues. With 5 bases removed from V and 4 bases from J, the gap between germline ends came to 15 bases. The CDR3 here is CASSDGLDLYNEQFF. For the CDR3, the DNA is TGTGCCAGCAGCGATGGACTTGACCTATACAATGAGCAGTTCTTC.

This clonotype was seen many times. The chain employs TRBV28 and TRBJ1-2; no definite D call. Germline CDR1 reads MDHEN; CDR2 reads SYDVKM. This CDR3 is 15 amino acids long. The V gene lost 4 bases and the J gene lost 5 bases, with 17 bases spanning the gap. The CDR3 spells CASSSPRRAGYGYTF. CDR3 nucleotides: TGTGCCAGCAGTTCACCCAGACGGGCGGGATATGGCTACACCTTC.

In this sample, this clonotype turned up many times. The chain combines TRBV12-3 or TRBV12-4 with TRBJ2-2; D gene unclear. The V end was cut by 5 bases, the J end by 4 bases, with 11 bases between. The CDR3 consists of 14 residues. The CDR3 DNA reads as TGTGCCAGCAGTAACAGCGAGATCACCGGGGAGCTGTTTTTT. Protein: CASSNSEITGELFF.

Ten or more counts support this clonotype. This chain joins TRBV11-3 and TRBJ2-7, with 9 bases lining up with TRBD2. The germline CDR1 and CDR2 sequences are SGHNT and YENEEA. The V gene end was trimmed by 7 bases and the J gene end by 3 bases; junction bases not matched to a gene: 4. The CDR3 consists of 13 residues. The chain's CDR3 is CASTTSGYYEQYF. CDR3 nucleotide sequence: TGTGCCAGCACGACTAGCGGATACTACGAGCAGTACTTC. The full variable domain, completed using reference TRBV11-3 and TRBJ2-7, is EAGVVQSPRYKIIEKKQPVAFWCNPISGHNTLYWYLQNLGQGPELLIRYENEEAVDDSQLPKDRFSAERLKGVDSTLKIQPAELGDSAVYLCASTTSGYYEQYFGPGTRLTVT.

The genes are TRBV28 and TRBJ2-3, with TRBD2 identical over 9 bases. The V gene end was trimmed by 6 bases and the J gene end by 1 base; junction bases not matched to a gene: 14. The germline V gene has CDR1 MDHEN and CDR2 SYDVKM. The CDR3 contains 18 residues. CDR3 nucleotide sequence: TGTGCCAGCAGACACCCGCCTAGTAGCGGGAGAGGCACAGATACGCAGTATTTT. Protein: CASRHPPSSGRGTDTQYF.

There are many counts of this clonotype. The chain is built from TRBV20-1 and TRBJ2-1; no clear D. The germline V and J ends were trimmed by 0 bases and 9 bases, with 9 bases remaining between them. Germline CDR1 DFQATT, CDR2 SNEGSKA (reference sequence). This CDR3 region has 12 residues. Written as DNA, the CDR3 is TGCAGTGCTAGAGATCACTTGGGTGAGCAGTTCTTC. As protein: CSARDHLGEQFF.